A single sample gave rise to the 25 T cell receptor beta chains below, sequenced in a study of post-analysis software for immune sequencing data. Study results and limitations: Four to six TRBV segments (TRBV5-6, TRBV5-1 and TRBV20-1 among them) occurred more frequently in patients than in controls.

cDNA libraries of TCR beta carried unique molecular identifiers. TCRdb re-called the PCR reads with MiXCR, one entry per CDR3 protein. The table has hundreds of thousands of distinct CDR3 sequences, around 50% seen once. Their antigens are not known. The sequencing sample was made of blood. Receptor source: a girl under 18 with multiple sclerosis.

The CDR3 reads CSARSGTGSYEQYF. The CDR3 nucleotides are TGCAGTGCTAGATCCGGGACAGGATCCTACGAGCAGTACTTC. The chain carries TRBV20-1 and TRBJ2-7; 8 bases are a match to TRBD1. The CDR3 is 14 amino acids. Germline V gene lookup returns CDR1 DFQATT and CDR2 SNEGSKA (reference sequence). With V trimmed by 2 bases and J by 1 base, 4 bases remained unmatched.

The CDR3 loop reads CASSPQSTASYEQYF. CDR3 coding DNA: TGTGCCAGCTCACCACAATCAACGGCCTCCTACGAGCAGTACTTC. The chain is built from TRBV18 and TRBJ2-7; D remains unclear. From germline, CDR1 is KGHSH and CDR2 LQKENI. The CDR3 is 15 amino acids. The V and J ends lost 1 base and 0 bases respectively, with 10 bases between them.

This clonotype came up a few times. This chain links TRBV5-1 with TRBJ2-1, with D maybe TRBD1 (7 bases). From germline, CDR1 is SGHRS and CDR2 YFSETQ. Trimming took off 1 base at V and 6 bases at J, with 14 bases between the two ends. CDR3 length: 15 amino acids. CDR3 region: CASSLPEGASNEQFF. The CDR3 region has the DNA TGCGCCAGCAGCTTGCCGGAGGGGGCTAGCAATGAGCAGTTCTTC.

This clonotype was picked up a small number of times. V gene TRBV20-1 combines with J gene TRBJ1-2, with unresolved D. Germline CDR1 and CDR2: DFQATT and SNEGSKA (reference sequence). V gave up 3 bases and J gave up 1 base, with 6 bases separating them. This CDR3 comprises 12 residues. The CDR3 here is CSASQDNYGYTF. In nucleotides, the CDR3 is TGCAGTGCTAGCCAGGATAACTATGGCTACACCTTC.

This clonotype appeared once. The J gene is TRBJ2-7, the V gene TRBV15; 15 bases agree with TRBD2. Germline trimming cut 0 bases from V and 6 bases from J; bases unmatched to any gene: 6. Germline V gene sequence: CDR1 LNHNV, CDR2 YYDKDF (reference sequence). The CDR3 has 17 residues. The DNA for the CDR3 is TGTGCCACCAGCAGAGATAGGGGACTAGCGGGGGGCTGCGAGCAGTACTTC. Its translation is CATSRDRGLAGGCEQYF.

The chain links TRBV7-3 to TRBJ2-1; tentatively, D is TRBD1 (5 bases). The germline V gene has CDR1 SGHTA and CDR2 FQGTGA. CDR3 length: 17 amino acids. V shed 5 bases and J shed 4 bases, with 21 bases lying between them. CDR3 residues: CASSRSGPLGLYNEQFF. DNA for the CDR3: TGTGCCAGCAGCCGGTCCGGACCTCTGGGGCTTTACAATGAGCAGTTCTTC. The full variable domain, with the rest looked up from reference TRBV7-3 and TRBJ2-1, is GAGVSQTPSNKVTEKGKYVELRCDPISGHTALYWYRQSLGQGPEFLIYFQGTGAADDSGLPNDRFFAVRPEGSVSTLKIQRTERGDSAVYLCASSRSGPLGLYNEQFFGPGTRLTVL.

This clonotype was counted only a few times. The junction departs from germline at one end; a sequencing error may be responsible. The chain joins TRBV5-1 to TRBJ2-5; TRBD2 agrees at 9 bases. The CDR3 has 13 residues. Germline CDR1 and CDR2: SGHRS and YFSETQ. The CDR3 sequence: CASSSGLAETQYF. CDR3 nucleotides: TGTGCCAGCAGCTCGGGACTAGCAGAGACCCAGTACTTC.

In this sample, this clonotype turned up a few times. The J gene is TRBJ2-7, the V gene TRBV14; D remains unclear. Germline V gene data show CDR1 as SGHDN and CDR2 as FVKESK. Trimming pared 1 base from V and 5 bases from J, leaving 9 bases between. CDR3 length: 13 residues. The CDR3 DNA sequence: TGTGCCAGCAGCCAAGGGACGAGAAACGAGCAGTACTTC. This sequence encodes CASSQGTRNEQYF.

The chain combines TRBV20-1 with TRBJ2-1; 9 nucleotides align to TRBD2. CDR1 and CDR2 from the germline V gene are DFQATT and SNEGSKA (reference sequence). V shed 1 base, J shed 6 bases, and the junction held 7 bases outside the gene matches. This CDR3 region has 15 residues. The CDR3 region has the DNA TGCAGTGCTAGAGGGCCGGGACTAGCCCCCAATGAGCAGTTCTTC. Translated: CSARGPGLAPNEQFF.

The chain employs TRBV6-2 or TRBV6-3 and TRBJ2-7, with 11 bases fitting TRBD2. TRBJ2-1 explains the end of the DNA better; the J call may be wrong. CDR1 MNHEY and CDR2 SVGEGT come from the germline V gene. CDR3 size: 17 residues. CDR3 loop: CASSYLPTSGGEEEQFF. In DNA, the CDR3 is TGTGCCAGCAGTTACCTTCCAACTAGCGGGGGAGAAGAAGAGCAGTTCTTC.

The chain couples TRBV6-5 to TRBJ2-5; no definite D call. The CDR3 totals 13 residues. V was pared by 5 bases and J by 3 bases, with 10 bases between. Germline assignment: CDR1 MNHEY and CDR2 SVGAGI. Written as DNA, the CDR3 is TGTGCCAGCAGTGACGGGCGAAAAGAGACCCAGTACTTC. Amino acid sequence: CASSDGRKETQYF.

This chain links TRBV7-8 with TRBJ1-5, with a weak D call TRBD1 (6 bases). From germline, CDR1 is SGHVS and CDR2 FQNEAQ. Trimming removed 5 bases at V and 1 base at J, with 12 bases between. The CDR3 length is 15 residues. The CDR3 nucleotides are TGTGCCAGCAGCCACCCCAGGGGAAGCAATCAGCCCCAGCATTTT. Translation: CASSHPRGSNQPQHF.

This clonotype has just a few counts. The chain combines TRBV12-3 or TRBV12-4 with TRBJ2-5, with 9 bases lining up with TRBD2. Trimming took 6 bases from V and 4 from J; bases not matched to a gene: 9. The length of the CDR3 is 15 residues. The CDR3 region is CASRSGTSSSETQYF. CDR3 DNA sequence: TGTGCCAGCAGATCGGGGACTAGCTCGTCAGAGACCCAGTACTTC.

CDR3 residues: CASNPGPSGANVLTF. The CDR3 DNA reads TGTGCCAGCAATCCGGGTCCGTCGGGGGCCAACGTCCTGACTTTC. V usage is TRBV6-6 and J usage is TRBJ2-6, with D hard to call. Looked up from germline, CDR1 is MNHNY and CDR2 is SVGAGI (reference sequence). The CDR3 runs 15 residues. V was pared by 7 bases and J by 4 bases, with 14 bases between.

The V and J genes are TRBV3-1 and TRBJ2-7, with D perhaps matching TRBD1 (6 bases). The assigned J gene may be wrong: the sequence end matches TRBJ2-5 better. CDR1 is LGHDT and CDR2 is YNNKEL in the germline V gene (reference sequence). This CDR3 region has 14 residues. The CDR3, as DNA: TGTGCCAGCAGCCAACCCCAGGGGAGAGAGACCCAGTACTTC. The encoded protein is CASSQPQGRETQYF.

The chain carries TRBV20-1 and TRBJ2-1; D possibly corresponds to TRBD1 (6 bases). Trimming removed 7 bases from V and 7 bases from J, with 17 bases in between. The length of the CDR3 is 13 residues. Germline CDR1 is DFQATT and CDR2 is SNEGSKA (reference sequence). CDR3 nucleotides: TGCAGTGGTCATGGGGGCGCGGTGAATGAGCAGTTCTTC. Protein sequence: CSGHGGAVNEQFF.

The V and J genes are TRBV6-6 and TRBJ2-7, with D unresolved. V dropped 5 bases and J dropped 7 bases, with 12 bases sitting between them. Germline V gives CDR1 MNHNY, CDR2 SVGAGI (reference sequence). The CDR3 spans 12 residues. CDR3 sequence: CASSPVSSEQYF. The DNA for the CDR3 is TGTGCCAGCAGTCCAGTCTCGTCAGAGCAGTACTTC.

The chain uses TRBV29-1 and TRBJ2-7, with a tentative D call TRBD1 (7 bases). Germline CDR1 reads SQVTM; CDR2 reads ANQGSEA. The CDR3 has 14 residues. Deletions cut 6 bases from V and 4 bases from J, with 19 bases between. DNA for the CDR3: TGCAGCGTGGGGGGACAGTTCGGACTTTACGAGCAGTACTTC. Its protein product is CSVGGQFGLYEQYF.

The chain employs TRBV6-5 and TRBJ2-5; 7 bases align to TRBD1. V lost 6 bases to trimming and J lost 4 bases; unmatched junction nucleotides: 11. The CDR3 length is 15 residues. Germline values: CDR1 MNHEY, CDR2 SVGAGI. The CDR3 here is CASRTGTAYGETQYF. The DNA of the CDR3 is TGTGCCAGCAGGACCGGGACAGCTTATGGAGAGACCCAGTACTTC.

The chain carries TRBV6-5 and TRBJ1-4, with a tentative D call TRBD1 (6 bases). V shed 11 bases and J shed 3 bases, with 7 bases lying between them. Germline values: CDR1 MNHEY, CDR2 SVGAGI. The CDR3 is 11 residues long. The CDR3 spells CAGQSNEKLFF. The CDR3 DNA follows: TGTGCCGGACAGTCTAATGAAAAACTGTTTTTT.

V usage is TRBV6-5 and J usage is TRBJ1-1, with a weak D call TRBD1 (6 bases). Germline V gives CDR1 MNHEY, CDR2 SVGAGI. V was trimmed by 5 bases and J by 5 bases, leaving 18 bases between them. The CDR3 spans 15 residues. As DNA, the CDR3 is TGTGCCAGCAGTCCCCGAGGGGGGGATCGGACTGAAGCTTTCTTT. This encodes CASSPRGGDRTEAFF.

This chain uses TRBV29-1 with TRBJ2-1; TRBD2 aligns across 7 bases. The CDR3 covers 14 residues. V shed 8 bases, J shed 0 bases, and the junction held 7 bases outside the gene matches. CDR1 and CDR2 (germline): SQVTM, ANQGSEA. The CDR3 DNA follows: TGCAGCCTATTAGCGGGTAGCTCCTACAATGAGCAGTTCTTC. Translated: CSLLAGSSYNEQFF.

This CDR3 reads CASSQVEAGRIRAGVNTEAFF. The CDR3 DNA follows: TGCGCCAGCAGCCAAGTGGAAGCGGGCCGGATACGGGCAGGGGTGAACACTGAAGCTTTCTTT. The genes are TRBV4-1 and TRBJ1-1, with TRBD1 as a possible D gene (6 bases). The germline CDR1 and CDR2 sequences are MGHRA and YSYEKL. The CDR3 contains 21 residues. V gave up 1 base and J gave up 0 bases, with 27 bases separating them.

This clonotype was seen only once. At one boundary the junction diverges from the germline segment, which might be a read error. This chain joins TRBV18 and TRBJ1-2; D unclear. There are 14 residues in the CDR3. Looked up from germline, CDR1 is KGHSH and CDR2 is LQKENI. The CDR3: CASSSKADSYGCTF. In nucleotides, the CDR3 is TGTGCCAGCTCATCTAAGGCAGACTCCTATGGCTGCACCTTC.

V is TRBV29-1 and J is TRBJ2-1; a weak D match, TRBD1 (7 bases). The V end was cut by 7 bases, the J end by 8 bases, with 15 bases between. The germline gives CDR1 SQVTM, CDR2 ANQGSEA. The CDR3 spans 12 residues. The CDR3 DNA reads TGCAGCGCATCAGGGGGGTTCCATGAGCAGTTCTTC. This encodes CSASGGFHEQFF.